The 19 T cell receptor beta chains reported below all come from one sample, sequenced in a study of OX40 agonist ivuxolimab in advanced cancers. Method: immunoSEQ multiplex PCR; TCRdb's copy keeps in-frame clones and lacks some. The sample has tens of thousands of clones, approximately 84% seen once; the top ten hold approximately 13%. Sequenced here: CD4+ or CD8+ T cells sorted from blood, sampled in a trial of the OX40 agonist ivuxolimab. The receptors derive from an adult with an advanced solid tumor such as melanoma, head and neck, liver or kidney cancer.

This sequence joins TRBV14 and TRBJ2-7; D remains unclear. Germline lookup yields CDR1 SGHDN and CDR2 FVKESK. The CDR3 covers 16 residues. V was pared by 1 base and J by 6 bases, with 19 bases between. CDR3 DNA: TGTGCCAGCAGCCAAGTACTGAGCCCCATTCCCTCCGAGCAGTACTTC. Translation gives CASSQVLSPIPSEQYF.

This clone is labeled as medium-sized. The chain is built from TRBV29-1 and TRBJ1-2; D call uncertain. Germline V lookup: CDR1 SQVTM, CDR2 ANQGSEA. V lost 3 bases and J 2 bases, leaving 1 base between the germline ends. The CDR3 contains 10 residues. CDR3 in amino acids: CSVENYGYTF. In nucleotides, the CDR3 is TGCAGCGTTGAGAACTATGGCTACACCTTC.

The CDR3 loop reads CASKFGNNRNTEAFF. The DNA of the CDR3 is TGTGCCAGTAAGTTCGGGAACAACCGAAACACTGAAGCTTTCTTT. The J gene is TRBJ1-1, the V gene TRBV19; no clear D gene. V lost 7 bases, J lost 2 bases, and 17 bases lay in between. Germline-derived CDR1 and CDR2 are LNHDA and SQIVND (reference sequence). The CDR3 totals 15 residues.

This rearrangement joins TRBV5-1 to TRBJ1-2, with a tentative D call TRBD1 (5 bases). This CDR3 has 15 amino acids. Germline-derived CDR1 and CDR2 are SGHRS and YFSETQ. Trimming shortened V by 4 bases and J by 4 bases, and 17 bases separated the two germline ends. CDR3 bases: TGCGCCAGCAGCGCTTCCTTGGGGGGGATCTATGGCTACACCTTC. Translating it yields CASSASLGGIYGYTF.

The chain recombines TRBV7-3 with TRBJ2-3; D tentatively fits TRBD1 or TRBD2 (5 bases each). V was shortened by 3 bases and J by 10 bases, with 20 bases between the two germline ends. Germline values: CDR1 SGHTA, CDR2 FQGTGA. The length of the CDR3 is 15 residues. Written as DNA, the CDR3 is TGTGCCAGCAGCTTTTCCACCGACAGCTTCGGGGCGCAGTATTTT. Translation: CASSFSTDSFGAQYF.

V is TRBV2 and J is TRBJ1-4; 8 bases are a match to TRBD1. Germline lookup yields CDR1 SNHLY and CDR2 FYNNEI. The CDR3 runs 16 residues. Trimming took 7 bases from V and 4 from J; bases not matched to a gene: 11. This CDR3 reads CASTRQGALGNEKLFF. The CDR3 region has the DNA TGTGCCAGCACAAGGCAGGGGGCCTTAGGTAATGAAAAACTGTTTTTT.

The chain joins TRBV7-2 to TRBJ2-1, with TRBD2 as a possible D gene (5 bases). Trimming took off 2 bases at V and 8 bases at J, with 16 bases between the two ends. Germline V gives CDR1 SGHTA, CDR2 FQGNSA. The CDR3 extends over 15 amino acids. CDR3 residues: CASSLLANSAHEQFF. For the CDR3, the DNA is TGTGCCAGCAGCTTATTGGCTAATAGCGCCCATGAGCAGTTCTTC.

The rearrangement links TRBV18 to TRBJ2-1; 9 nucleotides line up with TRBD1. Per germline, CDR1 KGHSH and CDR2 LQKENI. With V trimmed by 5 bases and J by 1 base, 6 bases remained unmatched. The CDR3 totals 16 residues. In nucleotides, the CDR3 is TGTGCCAGCTCAGGGCGGACAGGGGAATCCTACAATGAGCAGTTCTTC. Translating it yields CASSGRTGESYNEQFF.

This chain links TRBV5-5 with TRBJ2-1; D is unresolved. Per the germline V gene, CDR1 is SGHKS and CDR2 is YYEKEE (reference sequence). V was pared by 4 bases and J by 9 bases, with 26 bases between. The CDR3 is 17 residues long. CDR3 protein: CASSRLGPGLRAVEQFF. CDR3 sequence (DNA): TGTGCCAGCAGCCGCCTTGGGCCCGGGCTTAGGGCGGTTGAGCAGTTCTTC.

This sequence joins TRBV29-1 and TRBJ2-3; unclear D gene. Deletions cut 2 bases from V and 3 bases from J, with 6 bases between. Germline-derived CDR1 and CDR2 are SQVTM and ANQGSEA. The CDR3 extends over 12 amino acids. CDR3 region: CSVESLTDTQYF. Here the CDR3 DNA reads TGCAGCGTTGAATCTCTGACAGATACGCAGTATTTT.

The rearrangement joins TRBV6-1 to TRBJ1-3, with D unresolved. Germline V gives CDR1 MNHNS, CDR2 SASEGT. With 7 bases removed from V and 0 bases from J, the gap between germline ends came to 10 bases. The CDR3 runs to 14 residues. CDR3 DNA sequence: TGTGCCAGCACCCTAGATACCTCTGGAAACACCATATATTTT. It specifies CASTLDTSGNTIYF.

DNA of the CDR3: TGTGCCAGCAGTCCGTCTCGGACTAGCGGGAGACCCAGGCAGTACTTC. It specifies CASSPSRTSGRPRQYF. J is TRBJ2-7 and V is TRBV6-6; TRBD2 matches at 13 bases. There are 16 residues in the CDR3. Trimming took 5 bases from V and 9 from J; bases not matched to a gene: 13. CDR1 is MNHNY, CDR2 SVGAGI, per germline (reference sequence).

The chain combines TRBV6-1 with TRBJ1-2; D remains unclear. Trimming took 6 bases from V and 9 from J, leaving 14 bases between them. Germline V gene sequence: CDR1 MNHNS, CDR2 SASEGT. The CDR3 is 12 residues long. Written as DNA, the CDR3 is TGTGCCAGCAGCCTTGACCGTGGGAGCTACACCTTC. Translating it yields CASSLDRGSYTF.

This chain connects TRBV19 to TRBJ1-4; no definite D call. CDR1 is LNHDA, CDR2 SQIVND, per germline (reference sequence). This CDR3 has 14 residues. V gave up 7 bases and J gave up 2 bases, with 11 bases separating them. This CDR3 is CASMGWQTNEKLFF. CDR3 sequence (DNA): TGTGCCAGTATGGGGTGGCAGACTAATGAAAAACTGTTTTTT.

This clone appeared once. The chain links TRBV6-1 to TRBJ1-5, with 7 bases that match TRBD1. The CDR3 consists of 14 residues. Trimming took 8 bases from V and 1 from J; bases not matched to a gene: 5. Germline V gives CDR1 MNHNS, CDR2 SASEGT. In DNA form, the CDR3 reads TGTGCCAGCCGTCCGGGACAGAGCAATCAGCCCCAGCATTTT. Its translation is CASRPGQSNQPQHF.

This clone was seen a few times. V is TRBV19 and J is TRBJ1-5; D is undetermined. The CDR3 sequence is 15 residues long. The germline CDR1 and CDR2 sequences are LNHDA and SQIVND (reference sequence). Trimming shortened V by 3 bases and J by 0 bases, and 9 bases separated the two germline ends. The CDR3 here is CASSMRAFSNQPQHF. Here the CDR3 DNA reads TGTGCCAGTAGTATGCGGGCCTTTAGCAATCAGCCCCAGCATTTT.

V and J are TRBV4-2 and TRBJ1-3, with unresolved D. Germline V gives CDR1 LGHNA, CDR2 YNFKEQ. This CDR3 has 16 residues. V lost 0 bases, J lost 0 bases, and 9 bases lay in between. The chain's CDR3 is CASSQDRGSSGNTIYF. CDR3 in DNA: TGTGCCAGCAGCCAAGATCGAGGGAGCTCTGGAAACACCATATATTTT.

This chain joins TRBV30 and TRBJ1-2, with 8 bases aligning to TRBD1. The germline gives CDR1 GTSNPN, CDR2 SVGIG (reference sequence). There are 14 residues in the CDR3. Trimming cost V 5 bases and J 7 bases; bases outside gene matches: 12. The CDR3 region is CAWGTDRGISGYTF. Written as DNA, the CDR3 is TGTGCCTGGGGCACAGACAGGGGAATAAGTGGCTACACCTTC.

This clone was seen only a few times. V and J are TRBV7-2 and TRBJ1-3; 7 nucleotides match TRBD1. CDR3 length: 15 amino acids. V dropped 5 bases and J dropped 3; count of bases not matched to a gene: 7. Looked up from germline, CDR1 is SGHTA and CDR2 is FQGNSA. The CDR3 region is CASSHRGIDGNTIYF. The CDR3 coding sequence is TGTGCCAGCAGCCACAGGGGTATTGATGGAAACACCATATATTTT.